These T cell receptor beta chains were read from a single sample in a study of Ad26.COV2.S vaccination and SARS-CoV-2 variants. Sequencing used immunoSEQ multiplex PCR; TCRdb keeps in-frame clones, though not all of them. The table has about 350,000 clones, around 89% seen once; the top ten hold approximately 4.5%. The source was peripheral blood, collected in a trial of Ad26.COV2.S vaccine versus placebo. The receptor source for this set is a person aged 18 to 59 who received the Ad26.COV2.S COVID-19 vaccine or a placebo. Each CDR3 is given with its conserved first and last residue. D genes are given only for firm matches. Rows may omit the clone size; those that give it use once, few, many or a size class.

. | TRBD2 | TRBJ2-7 | 14 | TRBV7-3 | CARRTSGRFYEQYF | TGTGCCAGAAGGACTAGCGGGAGGTTTTACGAGCAGTACTTC
. | . | TRBJ1-3 | 14 | TRBV7-8 | CASMAGSSGNTIYF | TGTGCCAGCATGGCAGGGAGCTCTGGAAACACCATATATTTT
. | . | TRBJ2-3 | 16 | TRBV4-3 | CASSPEAGAYTDTQYF | TGCGCCAGCAGTCCCGAGGCGGGGGCCTACACAGATACGCAGTATTTT
. | . | TRBJ2-5 | 14 | TRBV30 | CAWAPGGTQETQYF | TGTGCCTGGGCGCCCGGCGGGACGCAGGAGACCCAGTACTTC
. | . | TRBJ1-4 | 14 | TRBV5-8 | CASSLRAQGEKLFF | TGTGCCAGCAGCCTCCGGGCCCAGGGAGAAAAACTGTTTTTT
. | . | TRBJ2-4 | 14 | TRBV19 | CASIQTLAKNIQYF | TGTGCCAGTATTCAGACGTTAGCCAAAAACATTCAGTACTTC
. | . | TRBJ1-2 | 14 | TRBV28 | CASSQPPGNYGYTF | TGTGCCAGCAGTCAACCCCCAGGAAACTATGGCTACACCTTC
. | TRBD1 | TRBJ1-1 | 14 | TRBV4-3 | CASSQETGVKEAFF | TGCGCCAGCAGCCAAGAGACAGGGGTTAAAGAAGCTTTCTTT
. | . | TRBJ1-4 | 15 | TRBV5-1 | CASSLVGSMDEKLFF | TGCGCCAGCAGCTTGGTTGGGAGCATGGATGAAAAACTGTTTTTT
few | TRBD1 | TRBJ2-1 | 16 | TRBV6-5 | CASSYSGTGEVNEQFF | TGTGCCAGCAGTTACTCCGGGACAGGGGAAGTAAATGAGCAGTTCTTC
. | . | TRBJ2-7 | 15 | TRBV3-1/TRBV3-2 | CASSQDLATTYEQYF | TGTGCCAGCAGCCAAGATCTAGCGACAACCTACGAGCAGTACTTC
. | . | TRBJ1-2 | 13 | TRBV5-1 | CASSLREPYGYTF | TGCGCCAGCAGCTTGAGGGAACCCTATGGCTACACCTTC
. | . | TRBJ2-1 | 14 | TRBV2 | CASSRAAAYNEQFF | TGTGCCTCCAGCCGGGCGGCCGCCTACAATGAGCAGTTCTTC
. | TRBD1 | TRBJ1-2 | 18 | TRBV2 | CASSERPDRGPPYYGYTF | TGTGCCAGCAGTGAAAGGCCGGACAGGGGGCCCCCTTACTATGGCTACACCTTC
. | . | TRBJ2-7 | 14 | TRBV5-1 | CASSLIGEPYEQYF | TGCGCCAGCAGCTTGATAGGGGAACCTTACGAGCAGTACTTC
. | . | TRBJ2-7 | 15 | TRBV4-3 | CASSQGLDTGYEQYF | TGCGCCAGCAGCCAAGGCCTGGACACGGGCTACGAGCAGTACTTC
. | . | TRBJ1-1 | 15 | TRBV20-1 | CSASQPRVATTEAFF | TGCAGTGCTAGTCAGCCCAGGGTGGCTACCACTGAAGCTTTCTTT
. | . | TRBJ2-4 | 14 | TRBV28 | CASNAPADKNIQYF | TGTGCCAGCAATGCCCCGGCAGACAAAAACATTCAGTACTTC
. | . | TRBJ2-7 | 11 | TRBV20-1 | CSAQGPYEQYF | TGCAGTGCTCAGGGCCCCTACGAGCAGTACTTC
few | . | TRBJ2-2 | 18 | TRBV7-2 | CASSLGLRAQTNTGELFF | TGTGCCAGCAGCTTAGGGTTAAGGGCCCAAACGAACACCGGGGAGCTGTTTTTT
. | . | TRBJ1-6 | 17 | TRBV7-2 | CASSLAGRGSYNSPLHF | TGTGCCAGCAGCTTAGCGGGCAGGGGCTCCTATAATTCACCCCTCCACTTT
few | . | TRBJ1-1 | 15 | TRBV14 | CASSDRLNMNTEAFF | TGTGCCAGCAGCGACAGGTTAAATATGAACACTGAAGCTTTCTTT
. | TRBD1 | TRBJ2-1 | 13 | TRBV19 | CASSLDRGNEQFF | TGTGCCAGTAGTCTCGACAGGGGTAATGAGCAGTTCTTC
. | . | TRBJ2-5 | 16 | TRBV7-8 | CASSLLPNGHQETQYF | TGTGCCAGCAGCCTTTTACCCAACGGACATCAAGAGACCCAGTACTTC
. | TRBD2 | TRBJ2-7 | 14 | TRBV28 | CASSPGLAAYEQYF | TGTGCCAGCAGCCCGGGACTAGCGGCCTACGAGCAGTACTTC
many | TRBD2 | TRBJ2-7 | 15 | TRBV5-5 | CASSGLAGGLYEQYF | TGTGCCAGCAGCGGACTAGCGGGAGGGCTCTACGAGCAGTACTTC
. | . | TRBJ2-5 | 15 | TRBV24-1 | CATSDPGTLQETQYF | TGTGCCACCAGTGACCCCGGGACTCTTCAAGAGACCCAGTACTTC
. | TRBD1 | TRBJ2-7 | 13 | TRBV6-5 | CASNRDRGYEQYF | TGTGCCAGCAATCGGGACAGGGGCTACGAGCAGTACTTC
. | . | TRBJ2-2 | 15 | TRBV5-1 | CASSLGRGHTGELFF | TGCGCCAGCAGCTTAGGGAGGGGGCACACCGGGGAGCTGTTTTTT
. | TRBD1 | TRBJ2-7 | 14 | TRBV7-9 | CASSNQGASYEQYF | TGTGCCAGCAGCAACCAGGGGGCGAGCTACGAGCAGTACTTC
. | . | TRBJ2-1 | 13 | TRBV10-2 | CASKESSYNEQFF | TGCGCCAGCAAAGAGAGCTCCTACAATGAGCAGTTCTTC
. | TRBD1 | TRBJ2-2 | 17 | TRBV10-2 | CASSDSLDRVDTGELFF | TGCGCCAGCAGTGACTCCCTCGACAGGGTAGACACCGGGGAGCTGTTTTTT
few | TRBD1 | TRBJ1-2 | 13 | TRBV19 | CASSPDRVYGYTF | TGTGCCAGTAGTCCAGACAGGGTCTATGGCTACACCTTC
. | . | TRBJ2-3 | 17 | TRBV7-9 | CASSSLIAVSFADTQYF | TGTGCCAGCAGCTCTCTAATAGCGGTTAGCTTTGCAGATACGCAGTATTTT
. | . | TRBJ1-1 | 15 | TRBV6-5 | CASSYSLDLNTEAFF | TGTGCCAGCAGTTACTCGTTAGACCTGAACACTGAAGCTTTCTTT
. | TRBD1 | TRBJ2-1 | 14 | TRBV7-9 | CASRPGQTYNEQFF | TGTGCCAGCAGGCCGGGACAGACCTACAATGAGCAGTTCTTC
. | . | TRBJ1-1 | 14 | TRBV3-1/TRBV3-2 | CASSRKGQSPEAFF | TGTGCCAGCAGCCGGAAAGGACAGTCCCCTGAAGCTTTCTTT
. | . | TRBJ1-5 | 14 | TRBV3-1/TRBV3-2 | CASSQGRGDQPQHF | TGTGCCAGCAGCCAAGGTAGGGGCGATCAGCCCCAGCATTTT
. | . | TRBJ1-5 | 14 | TRBV25-1 | CASSEYTANQPQHF | TGTGCCAGCAGTGAATATACAGCCAATCAGCCCCAGCATTTT
. | . | TRBJ2-6 | 14 | TRBV28 | CASSPGSGANVLTF | TGTGCCAGCAGCCCGGGCTCTGGGGCCAACGTCCTGACTTTC
. | TRBD1 | TRBJ1-2 | 16 | TRBV29-1 | CSVVMDRGVTNYGYTF | TGCAGCGTTGTTATGGACAGGGGAGTTACTAACTATGGCTACACCTTC
. | . | TRBJ1-1 | 13 | TRBV10-1 | CASSQQGNTEAFF | TGCGCCAGCAGCCAACAGGGGAACACTGAAGCTTTCTTT
. | . | TRBJ2-5 | 11 | TRBV30 | CAWGRRETQYF | TGTGCCTGGGGGCGGCGAGAGACCCAGTACTTC
. | TRBD2 | TRBJ2-7 | 16 | TRBV28 | CASSLDRIAGEYEQYF | TGTGCCAGCAGTTTAGATCGAATAGCGGGAGAATACGAGCAGTACTTC
. | . | TRBJ2-7 | 12 | TRBV28 | CASHSDYYEQYF | TGTGCCAGCCATTCGGATTACTACGAGCAGTACTTC
. | TRBD2 | TRBJ2-3 | 18 | TRBV4-1 | CASSQDPPSGSPSDTQYF | TGCGCCAGCAGCCAAGATCCCCCTAGCGGGAGTCCCTCAGATACGCAGTATTTT
. | TRBD1 | TRBJ1-1 | 14 | TRBV4-3 | CASSQAQGATEAFF | TGCGCCAGCAGCCAAGCACAGGGGGCAACTGAAGCTTTCTTT
. | . | TRBJ2-5 | 13 | TRBV2 | CASSELLTGTQYF | TGTGCCAGCAGTGAGTTGCTTACCGGGACCCAGTACTTC
. | . | TRBJ1-5 | 19 | TRBV28 | CASSLFRSLAGWSNQPQHF | TGTGCCAGCAGTTTATTTCGGAGTTTGGCAGGATGGTCCAATCAGCCCCAGCATTTT
few | . | TRBJ2-2 | 14 | TRBV3-1/TRBV3-2 | CASRIAAQAGELFF | TGTGCCAGCAGAATAGCGGCTCAAGCCGGGGAGCTGTTTTTT
. | . | TRBJ1-1 | 13 | TRBV29-1 | CSVGGVADTEAFF | TGCAGCGTAGGCGGGGTGGCGGACACTGAAGCTTTCTTT
. | TRBD2 | TRBJ2-5 | 18 | TRBV5-1 | CASSPDPGLAGGQETQYF | TGCGCCAGCAGCCCGGACCCGGGACTAGCGGGAGGCCAAGAGACCCAGTACTTC
. | . | TRBJ1-3 | 15 | TRBV5-1 | CASSLGGGTGNTIYF | TGCGCCAGCAGCTTGGGAGGTGGCACTGGAAACACCATATATTTT